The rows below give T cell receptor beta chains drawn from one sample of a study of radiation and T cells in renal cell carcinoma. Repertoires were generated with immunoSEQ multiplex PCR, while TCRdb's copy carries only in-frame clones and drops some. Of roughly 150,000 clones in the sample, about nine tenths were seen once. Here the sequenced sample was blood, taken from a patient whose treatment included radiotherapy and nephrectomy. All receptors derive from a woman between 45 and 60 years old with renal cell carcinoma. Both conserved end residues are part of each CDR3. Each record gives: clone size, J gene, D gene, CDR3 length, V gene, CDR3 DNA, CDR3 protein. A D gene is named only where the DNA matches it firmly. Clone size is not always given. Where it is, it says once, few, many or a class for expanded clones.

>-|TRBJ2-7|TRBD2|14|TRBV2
TGTGCCAGCAGCGTAAACGGACTAGCTTACGAGCAGTACTTC
CASSVNGLAYEQYF
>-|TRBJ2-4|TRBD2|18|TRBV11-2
TGTGCCAGCAGCTTAGATTCGAGACTAGCGGGGGGCTCGGACATTCAGTACTTC
CASSLDSRLAGGSDIQYF
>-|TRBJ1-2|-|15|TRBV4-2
TGTGCCAGCAGCCAAGATTTTAACGGCAACTATGGCTACACCTTC
CASSQDFNGNYGYTF
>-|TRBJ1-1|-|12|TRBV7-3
TGTGCCAGCATCGAGTTGGGGGTTGAAGCTTTCTTT
CASIELGVEAFF
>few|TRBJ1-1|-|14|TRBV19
TGTGCCAGTAGTATAGAAGGGGTTAACACTGAAGCTTTCTTT
CASSIEGVNTEAFF
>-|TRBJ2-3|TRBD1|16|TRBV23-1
TGCGCCAGCAGTCAAATGGTGAACAGGGGTCCAGATACGCAGTATTTT
CASSQMVNRGPDTQYF
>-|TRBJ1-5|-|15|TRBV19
TGTGCCAGTAGTAGCCCCACGGGTGGGAAGCAGCCCCAGCATTTT
CASSSPTGGKQPQHF
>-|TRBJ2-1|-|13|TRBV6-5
TGTGCCAGCGGAGGGGGCCCCTACAATGAGCAGTTCTTC
CASGGGPYNEQFF
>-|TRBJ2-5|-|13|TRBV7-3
TGTGCCAGCAGCTTAGCCTACCAAGAGACCCAGTACTTC
CASSLAYQETQYF
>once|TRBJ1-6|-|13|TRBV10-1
TGCGCCAGTTCGGACGGGGATAATTCACCCCTCCACTTT
CASSDGDNSPLHF
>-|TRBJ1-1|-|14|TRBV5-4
TGTGCCAGCAGATGGATGGGCGGGAACACTGAAGCTTTCTTT
CASRWMGGNTEAFF
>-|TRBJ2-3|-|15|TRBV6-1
TGTGCCAGCAGTGTTATCGGGACTAGCACAGATACGCAGTATTTT
CASSVIGTSTDTQYF
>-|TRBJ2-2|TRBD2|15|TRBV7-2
TGTGCCAGCAGCCCCCGGCGGGGGGGGACCGGGGAGCTGTTTTTT
CASSPRRGGTGELFF
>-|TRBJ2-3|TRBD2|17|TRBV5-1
TGCGCCAGCAGCTTGAGAGGTAGCGGGGGGTCCACAGATACGCAGTATTTT
CASSLRGSGGSTDTQYF
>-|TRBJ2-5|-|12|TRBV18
TGTGCCAGCTCACCATCAAGGGAGACCCAGTACTTC
CASSPSRETQYF
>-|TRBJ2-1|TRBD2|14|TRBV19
TGTGCCAGTAGTGCCACCGGGACTAGCCATGAGCAGTTCTTC
CASSATGTSHEQFF
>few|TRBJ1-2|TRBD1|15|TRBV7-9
TGTGCCAGCAGCTTAGCCCAGACAGGGAACTATGGCTACACCTTC
CASSLAQTGNYGYTF
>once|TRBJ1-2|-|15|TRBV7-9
TGTGCCAGCAGCTTTTTACCATCTCAGGCAGGGGGCTACACCTTC
CASSFLPSQAGGYTF
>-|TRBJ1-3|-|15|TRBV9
TGTGCCAGCAGCGTAGGTGGGATTGCTGGAAACACCATATATTTT
CASSVGGIAGNTIYF
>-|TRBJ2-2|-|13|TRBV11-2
TGTGCCAGCAACCCCAGGTCCACCGGGGAGCTGTTTTTT
CASNPRSTGELFF
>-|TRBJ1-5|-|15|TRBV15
TGTGCCACCAGCAGAGATTCCGGACACAATCAGCCCCAGCATTTT
CATSRDSGHNQPQHF
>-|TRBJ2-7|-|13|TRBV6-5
TGTGCCTCAGGTGGCAGGGCGACCTACGAGCAGTACTTC
CASGGRATYEQYF
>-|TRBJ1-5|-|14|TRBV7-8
TGTGCCAGCAGCTTAGCGCAGTCGCAGCAGCCCCAGCATTTT
CASSLAQSQQPQHF
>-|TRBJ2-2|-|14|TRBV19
TGTGCCAGTAGTATATCGCAGGGCACCGGGGAGCTGTTTTTT
CASSISQGTGELFF
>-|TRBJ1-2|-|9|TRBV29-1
TGCAGCGTTTGGGAAGGCTACACCTTC
CSVWEGYTF
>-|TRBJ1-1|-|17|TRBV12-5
TGTGCTAGTGGTTTGGTAAGCGGGGGGCGGACTGCCTTTGAAGCTTTCTTT
CASGLVSGGRTAFEAFF
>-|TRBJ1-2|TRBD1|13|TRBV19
TGTGCCAGTAGACCTTCTGGGACAGCCATCTACACCTTC
CASRPSGTAIYTF
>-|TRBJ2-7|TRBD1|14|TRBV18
TGTGCCAGCTCACCCGGGACAGGTTTGGACGAGCAGTACTTC
CASSPGTGLDEQYF
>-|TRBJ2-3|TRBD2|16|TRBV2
TGTGCCAGCAGAAGACTAGCGGGGGGGCTTTCAGATACGCAGTATTTT
CASRRLAGGLSDTQYF
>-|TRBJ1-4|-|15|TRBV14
TGTGCCAGCAGCCAAGATCTGGACAGTCATGAAAAACTGTTTTTT
CASSQDLDSHEKLFF
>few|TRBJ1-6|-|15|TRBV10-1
TGCGCCAGCAGTGACGGGCAGGGGTGGAATTCACCCCTCCACTTT
CASSDGQGWNSPLHF
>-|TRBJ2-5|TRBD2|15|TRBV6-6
TGTGCCAGCAGTTACCGGGGGGAGCTTCTCGAGACCCAGTACTTC
CASSYRGELLETQYF
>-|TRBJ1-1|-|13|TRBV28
TGTGCCAGCAGTGTGAGACAGTACACTGAAGCTTTCTTT
CASSVRQYTEAFF
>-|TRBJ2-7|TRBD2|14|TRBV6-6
TGTGCCAGCAGTTATCGGGAGGGCATCGACGAGCAGTACTTC
CASSYREGIDEQYF
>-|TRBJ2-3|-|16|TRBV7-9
TGTGTCAGCAGCCCCATGGGGGGCGCGATTGCAGATACGCAGTATTTT
CVSSPMGGAIADTQYF
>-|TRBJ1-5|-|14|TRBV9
TGTGCCAGCAGCGCAACTGGGGGGGACCAGCCCCAGCATTTT
CASSATGGDQPQHF
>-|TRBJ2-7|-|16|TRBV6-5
TGTGCCAGCAGTTACTCGAGGCCAGATCGGGCCTACGAGCAGTACTTC
CASSYSRPDRAYEQYF
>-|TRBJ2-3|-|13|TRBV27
TGTGCCAGCATCAACTGGGACACAGATACGCAGTATTTT
CASINWDTDTQYF
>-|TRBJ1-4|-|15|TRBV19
TGTGCCAGTAGTTCCTCGGGGGACATAAATGAAAAACTGTTTTTT
CASSSSGDINEKLFF
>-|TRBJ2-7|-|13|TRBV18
TGTGCCAGCTCACCGGACTCCAACCTAGAGCAGTACTTC
CASSPDSNLEQYF
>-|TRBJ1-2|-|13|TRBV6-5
TGTGCCAGCAGTCGGGACTACAATGACGGCTACACCTTC
CASSRDYNDGYTF
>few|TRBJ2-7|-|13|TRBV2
TGTGCCAGCAGTGAAGCGATCGGTGGCGAGCAGTACTTC
CASSEAIGGEQYF
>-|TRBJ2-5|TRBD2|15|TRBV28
TGTGCCAGCAGGCCCCGACTAGCGGGGGGGGAGACCCAGTACTTC
CASRPRLAGGETQYF
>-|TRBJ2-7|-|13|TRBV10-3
TGTGCCATCAGTACCCACTTAGCCTACGAGCAGTACTTC
CAISTHLAYEQYF
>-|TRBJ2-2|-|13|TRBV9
TGTGCCAGCAGCGTAGAAATCACCGGGGAGCTGTTTTTT
CASSVEITGELFF
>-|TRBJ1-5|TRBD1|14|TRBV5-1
TGCGCCAGCAGCTCCGGGACAGGGAATCAGCCCCAGCATTTT
CASSSGTGNQPQHF
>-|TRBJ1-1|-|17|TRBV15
TGTGCCACCAGCAGATCCTTCATCGGGTCGACAAACACTGAAGCTTTCTTT
CATSRSFIGSTNTEAFF
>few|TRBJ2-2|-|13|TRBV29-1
TGCAGCGTTGCACATCAGGGTCCCGGGGAGCTGTTTTTT
CSVAHQGPGELFF
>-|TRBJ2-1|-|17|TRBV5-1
TGCGCCAGCAATAGGGGTTCGCGGGCTGACTCCTACAATGAGCAGTTCTTC
CASNRGSRADSYNEQFF
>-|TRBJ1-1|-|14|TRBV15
TGTGCCACCAGCAGAAATAGGGTGGACACTGAAGCTTTCTTT
CATSRNRVDTEAFF
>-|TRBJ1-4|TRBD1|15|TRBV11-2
TGTGCCAGCAGCTCCTCGGGACAGGGGGGTGAAAAACTGTTTTTT
CASSSSGQGGEKLFF
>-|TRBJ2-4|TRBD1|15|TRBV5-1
TGCGCCAGCAGCTTGTCGGGACAGTATATGGGGAATCAGTACTTC
CASSLSGQYMGNQYF
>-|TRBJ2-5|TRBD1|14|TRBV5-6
TGTGCCAGCAGCCCTCCCGGGACAGGAGAATTACCTTACTTC
CASSPPGTGELPYF
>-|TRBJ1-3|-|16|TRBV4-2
TGTGCCAGCAGCCGGGTCGGGGGGGACTCTGGAAACACCATATATTTT
CASSRVGGDSGNTIYF
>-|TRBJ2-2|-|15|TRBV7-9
TGTGCCAGCAGCCATAAGAGCCACCTCACCGGGGAGCTGTTTTTT
CASSHKSHLTGELFF
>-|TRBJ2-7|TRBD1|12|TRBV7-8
TGTGCCAGCAGCTCCACAGGGGCGGTGCAGTACTTC
CASSSTGAVQYF
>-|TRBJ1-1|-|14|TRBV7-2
TGTGCCAGCAAGAAAGGGGCGGCGAACACTGAAGCTTTCTTT
CASKKGAANTEAFF
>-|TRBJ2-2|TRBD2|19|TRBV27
TGTGCCAGCAGTATCCGGACTAGCGGGGGGCCAACGAACACCGGGGAGCTGTTTTTT
CASSIRTSGGPTNTGELFF
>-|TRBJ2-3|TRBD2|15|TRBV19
TGTGCCACCTCACCCGGGACTAGCGGGATCAATACGCAGTATTTT
CATSPGTSGINTQYF
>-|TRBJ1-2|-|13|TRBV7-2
TGTGCCAGCAGCTTAACGGGGGCGCTTGGCTACACCTTC
CASSLTGALGYTF